These 11 T cell receptor beta chains were sequenced from one sample in a study of control samples from healthy donors and cancer patients. This table comes from immunoSEQ multiplex PCR, and its TCRdb copy is limited to in-frame clones, with some not included. The table includes 160,000 or so clones, nearly 95% detected once. The sample consisted of blood. These receptors all stem from a man in his fifties in good health.

The V gene is TRBV6-5, the J gene TRBJ1-2; TRBD1 aligns across 10 bases. The germline CDR1 and CDR2 sequences are MNHEY and SVGAGI. This CDR3 comprises 14 residues. The V and J ends lost 5 bases and 4 bases, in that order; junction bases with no gene match: 4. This CDR3 is CASSKGQGIYGYTF. CDR3 sequence (DNA): TGTGCCAGCAGTAAGGGACAGGGGATCTATGGCTACACCTTC.

The chain combines TRBV18 with TRBJ2-7; the match to TRBD2 covers 8 bases. CDR1 and CDR2 (germline): KGHSH, LQKENI. Trimming took 5 bases from V and 1 from J; bases not matched to a gene: 13. The CDR3 consists of 17 residues. The DNA of the CDR3 is TGTGCCAGCTCAGCCCTGGATACTAGCGGCACTTCCTACGAGCAGTACTTC. Translated, it gives CASSALDTSGTSYEQYF.

V usage is TRBV2 and J usage is TRBJ2-1; 11 bases agree with TRBD2. V dropped 7 bases and J dropped 7; count of bases not matched to a gene: 12. CDR3 length: 16 amino acids. Germline-derived CDR1 and CDR2 are SNHLY and FYNNEI. CDR3 bases: TGTGCCAGCACCTCGAGGCTAGCGGGGGGAGGGAATGAGCAGTTCTTC. Translated: CASTSRLAGGGNEQFF.

This sequence joins TRBV12-3 or TRBV12-4 and TRBJ2-5, with unresolved D. There are 13 residues in the CDR3. Deletions cut 5 bases from V and 2 bases from J, with 9 bases between. This chain's CDR3 is CASSRVSQETQYF. The CDR3 bases are TGTGCCAGCAGTAGGGTCTCTCAAGAGACCCAGTACTTC.

The genes are TRBV5-8 and TRBJ2-3; TRBD2 aligns across 8 bases. This CDR3 is built from 15 residues. Germline CDR1 SGHTS, CDR2 YDEGEE. Germline trimming cut 2 bases from V and 4 bases from J; bases unmatched to any gene: 6. This chain's CDR3 is CASSFKGGRSDTQYF. The CDR3 DNA reads as TGTGCCAGCAGCTTTAAGGGCGGGAGGTCAGATACGCAGTATTTT.

The chain uses TRBV28 and TRBJ2-7; D is possibly TRBD1 (6 bases). In germline, CDR1 is MDHEN, CDR2 SYDVKM. Trimming removed 6 bases from V and 3 bases from J, with 15 bases in between. This CDR3 spans 14 amino acids. DNA of the CDR3: TGTGCCAGCAGCCAACAGGGTACCTTCTACGAGCAGTACTTC. It is translated as CASSQQGTFYEQYF.

The V and J genes are TRBV6-5 and TRBJ1-5; D might be TRBD1 (6 bases). This CDR3 has 14 amino acids. Trimming took off 4 bases at V and 9 bases at J, with 16 bases between the two ends. The germline V gene has CDR1 MNHEY and CDR2 SVGAGI. CDR3 sequence: CASSFNRERGPQHF. In nucleotides, the CDR3 is TGTGCCAGCAGTTTCAACAGGGAGCGGGGGCCCCAGCATTTT.

This clone showed up just once. The V and J genes are TRBV13 and TRBJ1-1; D gene uncertain. V was shortened by 8 bases and J by 6 bases, with 16 bases between the two germline ends. The CDR3 is 13 amino acids. CDR1 is PRHDT and CDR2 is FYEKMQ in the germline V gene (reference sequence). This CDR3 is CASLRRVYPEAFF. The CDR3 bases are TGTGCCAGCTTACGGCGGGTGTATCCTGAAGCTTTCTTT.

J is TRBJ1-6 and V is TRBV28, with D possibly TRBD1 on 5 matching bases. This CDR3 region has 14 residues. V lost 2 bases and J lost 9, with 11 bases in between. CDR1 is MDHEN, CDR2 SYDVKM, per germline. CDR3 loop: CASSLPGPASPLHF. The CDR3 nucleotides are TGTGCCAGCAGTTTACCAGGGCCAGCTTCACCCCTCCACTTT.

This rearrangement joins TRBV11-3 to TRBJ2-2; D possibly matches TRBD1 or TRBD2 (6 bases each). The germline V gene has CDR1 SGHNT and CDR2 YENEEA. The CDR3 has 14 amino acids. V was clipped by 5 bases and J by 7 bases, with 14 bases between them. The CDR3 loop is CASSKGGRNGELFF. In nucleotides, the CDR3 is TGTGCCAGCAGCAAGGGGGGCCGGAACGGGGAGCTGTTTTTT. Filled out from reference TRBV11-3 and TRBJ2-2, the complete variable domain reads EAGVVQSPRYKIIEKKQPVAFWCNPISGHNTLYWYLQNLGQGPELLIRYENEEAVDDSQLPKDRFSAERLKGVDSTLKIQPAELGDSAVYLCASSKGGRNGELFFGEGSRLTVL.

This chain connects TRBV7-9 to TRBJ1-1; maybe TRBD1 (5 bases). V was clipped by 6 bases and J by 1 base, with 12 bases between them. The CDR3 covers 14 residues. Germline CDR1 SEHNR, CDR2 FQNEAQ (reference sequence). The CDR3 DNA follows: TGTGCCAGCAGGGCAGGGTTAACGAACACTGAAGCTTTCTTT. Residues: CASRAGLTNTEAFF. Complete variable domain (other parts from reference TRBV7-9 and TRBJ1-1): DTGVSQNPRHKITKRGQNVTFRCDPISEHNRLYWYRQTLGQGPEFLTYFQNEAQLEKSRLLSDRFSAERPKGSFSTLEIQRTEQGDSAMYLCASRAGLTNTEAFFGQGTRLTVV.